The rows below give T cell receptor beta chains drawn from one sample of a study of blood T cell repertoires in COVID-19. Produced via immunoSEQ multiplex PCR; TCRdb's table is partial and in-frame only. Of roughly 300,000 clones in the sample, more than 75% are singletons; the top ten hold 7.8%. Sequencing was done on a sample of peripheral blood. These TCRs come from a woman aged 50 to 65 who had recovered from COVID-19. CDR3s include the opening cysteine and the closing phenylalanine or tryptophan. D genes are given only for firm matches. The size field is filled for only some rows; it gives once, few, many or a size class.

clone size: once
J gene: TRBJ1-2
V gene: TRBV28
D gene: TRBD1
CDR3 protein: CASSSQGNGYTF
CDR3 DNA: TGTGCCAGCAGTTCACAGGGGAATGGCTACACCTTC

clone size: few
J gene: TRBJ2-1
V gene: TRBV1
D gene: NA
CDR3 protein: CTSSRQTSGSRNEQFF
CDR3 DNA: TGCACCAGCAGCCGCCAGACTAGCGGGAGTCGGAATGAGCAGTTCTTC

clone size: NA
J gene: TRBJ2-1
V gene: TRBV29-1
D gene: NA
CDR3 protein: CSVGTDSYNEQFF
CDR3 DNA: TGCAGCGTGGGGACTGACTCCTACAATGAGCAGTTCTTC

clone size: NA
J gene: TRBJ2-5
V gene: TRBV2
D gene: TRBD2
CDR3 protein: CASSRTGGETQYF
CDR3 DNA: TGTGCCAGCAGCCGGACGGGAGGGGAGACCCAGTACTTC

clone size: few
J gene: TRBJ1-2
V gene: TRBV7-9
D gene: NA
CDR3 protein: CASSSLTGDYGYTF
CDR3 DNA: TGTGCCAGCAGCTCCCTGACAGGAGACTATGGCTACACCTTC

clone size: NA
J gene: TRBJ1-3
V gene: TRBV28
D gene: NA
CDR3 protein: CASSSPGRTGNTIYF
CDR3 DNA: TGTGCCAGCAGTTCCCCAGGGCGCACTGGAAACACCATATATTTT

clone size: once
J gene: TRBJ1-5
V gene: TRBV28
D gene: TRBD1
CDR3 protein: CASSKDRAVQPQHF
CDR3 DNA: TGTGCCAGCAGTAAGGACAGGGCGGTTCAGCCCCAGCATTTT

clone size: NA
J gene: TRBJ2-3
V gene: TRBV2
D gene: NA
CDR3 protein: CASSEPGGTTQYF
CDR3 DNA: TGTGCCAGCAGTGAGCCTGGCGGCACCACGCAGTATTTT

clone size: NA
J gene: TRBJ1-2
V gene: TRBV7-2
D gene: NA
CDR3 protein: CASSPHRALNYGYTF
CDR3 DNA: TGTGCCAGCAGCCCCCACAGGGCTCTTAACTATGGCTACACCTTC

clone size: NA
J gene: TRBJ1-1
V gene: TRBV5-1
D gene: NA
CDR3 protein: CASRFSRGVNTEAFF
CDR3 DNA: TGCGCCAGCAGGTTTAGCCGGGGGGTCAACACTGAAGCTTTCTTT

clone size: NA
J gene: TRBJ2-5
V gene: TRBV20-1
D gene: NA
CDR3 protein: CSASVGRRETQYF
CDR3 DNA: TGCAGTGCTAGTGTGGGGCGGCGGGAGACCCAGTACTTC

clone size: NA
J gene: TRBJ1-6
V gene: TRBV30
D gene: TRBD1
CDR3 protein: CAWSGQGNSPLHF
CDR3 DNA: TGTGCCTGGAGTGGACAGGGTAATTCACCCCTCCACTTT

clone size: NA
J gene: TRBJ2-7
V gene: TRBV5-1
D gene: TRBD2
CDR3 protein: CASSFIRGSASYEQYF
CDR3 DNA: TGCGCCAGCAGCTTCATCCGCGGGAGTGCCTCCTACGAGCAGTACTTC

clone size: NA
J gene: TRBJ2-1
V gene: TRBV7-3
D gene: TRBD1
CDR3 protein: CASSLGPGTGVNEQFF
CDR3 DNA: TGTGCCAGCAGCTTAGGGCCAGGGACAGGGGTCAATGAGCAGTTCTTC

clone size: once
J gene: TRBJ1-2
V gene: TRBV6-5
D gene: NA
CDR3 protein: CASRTSGEGYTF
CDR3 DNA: TGTGCCAGCCGTACCTCAGGGGAAGGCTACACCTTC

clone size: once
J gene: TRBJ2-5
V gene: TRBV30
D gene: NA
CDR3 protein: CAWSGQGKTQYF
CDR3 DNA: TGTGCCTGGAGTGGTCAGGGAAAGACCCAGTACTTC

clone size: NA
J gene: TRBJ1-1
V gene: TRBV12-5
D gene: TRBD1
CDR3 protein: CASGLVLGTVNTEAFF
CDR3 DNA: TGTGCTAGTGGTTTGGTACTGGGGACAGTGAACACTGAAGCTTTCTTT

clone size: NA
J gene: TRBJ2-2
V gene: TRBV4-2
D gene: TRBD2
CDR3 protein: CASSTGLVNTGELFF
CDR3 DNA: TGTGCCAGCAGCACGGGACTAGTCAACACCGGGGAGCTGTTTTTT

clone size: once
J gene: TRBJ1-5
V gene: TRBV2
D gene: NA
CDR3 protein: CASSGSPGTGQPQHF
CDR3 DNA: TGTGCCAGCAGTGGTTCTCCGGGTACGGGTCAGCCCCAGCATTTT

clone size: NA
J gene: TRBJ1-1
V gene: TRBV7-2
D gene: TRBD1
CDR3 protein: CASSPRQGQAEAFF
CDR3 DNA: TGTGCCAGCAGCCCTCGACAGGGCCAGGCTGAAGCTTTCTTT

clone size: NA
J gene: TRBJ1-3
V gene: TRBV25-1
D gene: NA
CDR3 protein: CASSEGSYTSGNTIYF
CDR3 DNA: TGTGCCAGCTCCGAGGGCAGCTACACTTCTGGAAACACCATATATTTT

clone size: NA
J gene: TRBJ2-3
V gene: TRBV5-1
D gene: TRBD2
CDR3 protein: CASSLWAGVVGSTQYF
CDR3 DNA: TGCGCCAGCAGCTTGTGGGCGGGAGTAGTCGGGTCTACGCAGTATTTT

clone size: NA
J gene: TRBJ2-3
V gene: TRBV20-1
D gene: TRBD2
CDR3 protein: CSASLGGSPDTQYF
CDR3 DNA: TGCAGTGCTAGTCTCGGGGGGAGCCCAGATACGCAGTATTTT

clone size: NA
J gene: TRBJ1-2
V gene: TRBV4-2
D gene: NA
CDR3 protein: CASSQNRVPNGYTF
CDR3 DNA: TGTGCCAGCAGCCAGAACAGGGTGCCGAATGGCTACACCTTC

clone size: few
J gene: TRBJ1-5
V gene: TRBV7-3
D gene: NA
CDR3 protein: CASSHGTGTSNQPQHF
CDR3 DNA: TGTGCCAGCAGCCACGGTACAGGGACTAGCAATCAGCCCCAGCATTTT

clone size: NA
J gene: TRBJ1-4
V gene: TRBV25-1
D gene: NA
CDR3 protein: CASSKQVNEKLFF
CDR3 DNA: TGTGCCAGCAGTAAACAAGTTAATGAAAAACTGTTTTTT

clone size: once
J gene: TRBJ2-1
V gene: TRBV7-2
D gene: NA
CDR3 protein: CASSFPGGREQFF
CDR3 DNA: TGTGCCAGCAGCTTCCCAGGAGGAAGGGAGCAGTTCTTC

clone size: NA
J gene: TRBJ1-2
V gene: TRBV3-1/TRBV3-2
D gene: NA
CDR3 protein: CASSQEPDFEGGYTF
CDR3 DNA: TGTGCCAGCAGCCAAGAACCCGATTTCGAGGGCGGCTACACCTTC

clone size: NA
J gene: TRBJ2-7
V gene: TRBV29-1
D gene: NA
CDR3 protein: CSPILGGYEQYF
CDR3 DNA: TGCAGCCCGATACTAGGGGGCTACGAGCAGTACTTC

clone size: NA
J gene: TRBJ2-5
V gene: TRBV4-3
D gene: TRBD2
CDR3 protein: CASSQEAFLAGGGETQYF
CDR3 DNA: TGCGCCAGCAGCCAAGAAGCTTTCCTAGCGGGAGGCGGAGAGACCCAGTACTTC

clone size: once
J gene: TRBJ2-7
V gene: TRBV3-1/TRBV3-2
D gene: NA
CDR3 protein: CASSHQGLYIHEQYF
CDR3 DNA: TGTGCCAGCAGCCACCAGGGCTTGTATATTCACGAGCAGTACTTC

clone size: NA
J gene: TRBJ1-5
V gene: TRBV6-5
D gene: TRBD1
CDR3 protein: CASRDREADRQPQHF
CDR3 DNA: TGTGCCAGCAGGGACAGGGAGGCCGACCGACAGCCCCAGCATTTT

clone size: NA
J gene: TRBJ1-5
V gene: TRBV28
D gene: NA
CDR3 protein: CASNTEVQGSNQPQHF
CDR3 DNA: TGTGCCAGCAATACTGAGGTACAGGGAAGCAATCAGCCCCAGCATTTT

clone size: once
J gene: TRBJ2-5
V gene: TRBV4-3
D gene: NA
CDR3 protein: CASSPSLAVGETQYF
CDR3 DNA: TGCGCCAGCAGCCCCAGCCTAGCAGTCGGAGAGACCCAGTACTTC

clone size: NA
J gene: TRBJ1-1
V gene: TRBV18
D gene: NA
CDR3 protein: CASSPLTPPGAEAFF
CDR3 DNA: TGTGCCAGCTCACCACTAACACCGCCGGGAGCTGAAGCTTTCTTT

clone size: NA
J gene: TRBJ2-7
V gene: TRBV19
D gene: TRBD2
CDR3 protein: CASSQEGRGIYEQYF
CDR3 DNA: TGTGCCAGTAGTCAAGAAGGGCGGGGGATCTACGAGCAGTACTTC

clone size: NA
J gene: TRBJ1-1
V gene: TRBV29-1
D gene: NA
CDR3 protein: CSVRDMGDTEAFF
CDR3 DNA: TGCAGCGTACGGGACATGGGGGACACTGAAGCTTTCTTT

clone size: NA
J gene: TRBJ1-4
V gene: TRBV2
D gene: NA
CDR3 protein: CASSDREGIEKLFF
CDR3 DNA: TGTGCCAGCAGTGACAGGGAGGGAATCGAAAAACTGTTTTTT

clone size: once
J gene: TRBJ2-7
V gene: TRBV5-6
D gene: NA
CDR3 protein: CASSLRDSYEQYF
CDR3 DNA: TGTGCCAGCAGCTTGCGCGATTCCTACGAGCAGTACTTC

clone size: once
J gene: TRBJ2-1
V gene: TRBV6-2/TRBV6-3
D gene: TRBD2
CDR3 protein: CASSSPLSGSSYNEQFF
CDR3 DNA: TGTGCCAGCAGTTCCCCGCTCAGCGGGAGCTCCTACAATGAGCAGTTCTTC

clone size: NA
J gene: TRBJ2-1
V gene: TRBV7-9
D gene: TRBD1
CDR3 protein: CASSLAGQGGEQFF
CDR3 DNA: TGTGCCAGCAGCTTAGCGGGACAGGGCGGTGAGCAGTTCTTC

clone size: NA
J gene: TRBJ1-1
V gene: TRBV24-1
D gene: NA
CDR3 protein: CATSDFPGREYTEAFF
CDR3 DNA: TGTGCCACCAGTGATTTCCCCGGACGGGAATACACTGAAGCTTTCTTT

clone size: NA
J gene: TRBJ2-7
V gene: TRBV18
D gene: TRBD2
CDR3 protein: CASTPGVPRSGGFYEQYF
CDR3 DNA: TGTGCCAGCACCCCAGGAGTCCCAAGGAGCGGGGGATTCTACGAGCAGTACTTC

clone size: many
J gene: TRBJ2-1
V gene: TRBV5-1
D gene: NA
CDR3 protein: CASSLGGGELWEQFF
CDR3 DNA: TGCGCCAGCAGCTTGGGTGGAGGGGAGCTTTGGGAGCAGTTCTTC